These 25 T cell receptor beta chains were all obtained from the same sample, sequenced in a study of cytomegalovirus exposure and HLA in healthy donors. In the PCR, 60 Vbeta and 13 Jbeta primers were used. Generated by immunoSEQ multiplex PCR, the TCRdb table keeps only in-frame clones and is missing some. The data show 95,000 to 130,000 clones, about 68% seen once. The sample comprised PBMCs. All receptors derive from a woman aged 40 to 50 in good health and CMV-seropositive.

The rearrangement uses TRBV2 and TRBJ2-7; 16 bases align to TRBD2. In germline, CDR1 is SNHLY, CDR2 FYNNEI. The CDR3 is 15 residues long. Unmatched junction bases numbered 2, after V lost 2 bases and J lost 7 bases. The CDR3 reads CASSERGLAGGEQYF. The DNA of the CDR3 is TGTGCCAGCAGTGAAAGGGGACTAGCGGGAGGGGAGCAGTACTTC.

The J gene is TRBJ2-1, the V gene TRBV6-5; 13 bases map to TRBD2. The V segment lost 6 bases and the J segment 3 bases; nucleotides outside the gene matches: 2. From germline, CDR1 is MNHEY and CDR2 SVGAGI. CDR3 size: 15 residues. CDR3 in DNA: TGTGCCAGCAGATGGACTAGCGGGAGCTACAATGAGCAGTTCTTC. This encodes CASRWTSGSYNEQFF.

This chain joins TRBV19 and TRBJ2-7; D might be TRBD2 (6 bases). V lost 1 base and J 2 bases, leaving 9 bases between the germline ends. The length of the CDR3 is 14 residues. CDR1 and CDR2 (germline): LNHDA, SQIVND (reference sequence). The CDR3 DNA follows: TGTGCCAGTAGTATAGGGGGAGGAACCTACGAGCAGTACTTC. This encodes CASSIGGGTYEQYF. The full variable domain, completed using reference TRBV19 and TRBJ2-7, is DGGITQSPKYLFRKEGQNVTLSCEQNLNHDAMYWYRQDPGQGLRLIYYSQIVNDFQKGDIAEGYSVSREKKESFPLTVTSAQKNPTAFYLCASSIGGGTYEQYFGPGTRLTVT.

This clone was seen a handful of times. The gene calls are TRBV13 and TRBJ2-5; TRBD2 agrees at 11 bases. CDR3 length equals 17 residues. The germline gives CDR1 PRHDT, CDR2 FYEKMQ (reference sequence). Trimming took 3 bases from V and 3 from J; bases not matched to a gene: 9. The DNA for the CDR3 is TGTGCCAGCAGCTTGGAGCCGACTAGCGGGGTTAAAGAGACCCAGTACTTC. This encodes CASSLEPTSGVKETQYF.

This clone occurred once. The chain recombines TRBV6-1 with TRBJ1-3; D is uncertain. The CDR3 is 13 residues long. Germline CDR1 and CDR2: MNHNS and SASEGT. V lost 5 bases to trimming and J lost 3 bases, with 8 bases between them. CDR3 DNA: TGTGCCAGCAGTCGGGAATTTGGAAACACCATATATTTT. Residues: CASSREFGNTIYF.

The chain uses TRBV4-1 and TRBJ1-3; 7 bases line up with TRBD1. Germline CDR1 and CDR2: MGHRA and YSYEKL. CDR3 size: 14 residues. V was clipped by 3 bases and J by 8 bases; unmatched bases: 7. The CDR3 coding sequence is TGCGCCAGCAGCCACGTCCAGGGGGGAGACACCATATATTTT. It specifies CASSHVQGGDTIYF.

This CDR3 is CASSLALSSYEQYF. The DNA for the CDR3 is TGTGCCAGCAGCTTAGCGCTAAGCTCCTACGAGCAGTACTTC. The V and J genes are TRBV7-9 and TRBJ2-7, with D uncertain. Trimming took 0 bases from V and 0 from J, leaving 6 bases between them. This CDR3 contains 14 residues. Germline V gene lookup returns CDR1 SEHNR and CDR2 FQNEAQ (reference sequence).

This clone was counted a few times. This chain uses TRBV6-1 with TRBJ2-7, with D possibly TRBD1 on 6 matching bases. The CDR3 runs 13 residues. V shed 4 bases and J shed 2 bases, with 9 bases lying between them. Germline assignment: CDR1 MNHNS and CDR2 SASEGT. CDR3 loop: CASSGQVPYEQYF. CDR3 coding DNA: TGTGCCAGCAGTGGACAGGTCCCCTACGAGCAGTACTTC.

To note about this clone: Other DNA sequences from this sample encode an identical CDR3 as well. The chain combines TRBV28 with TRBJ1-5; 12 bases fit TRBD1. With 5 bases clipped from V and 7 bases from J, the junction kept 3 bases outside the gene matches. From germline, CDR1 is MDHEN and CDR2 SYDVKM. The CDR3 is 14 amino acids. CDR3 region: CASSGTGGGQPQHF. As DNA, the CDR3 is TGTGCCAGCAGTGGGACAGGGGGCGGCCAGCCCCAGCATTTT.

This chain joins TRBV7-3 and TRBJ2-1, with a weak D call TRBD2 (6 bases). Per germline, CDR1 SGHTA and CDR2 FQGTGA. This CDR3 spans 12 amino acids. The V and J ends lost 5 bases and 8 bases respectively, with 10 bases between them. The CDR3 reads CASSPTRDEQFF. CDR3 nucleotides: TGTGCCAGCAGCCCGACTAGAGATGAGCAGTTCTTC.

This chain links TRBV5-4 with TRBJ2-2; D not certain. The CDR3 is made up of 15 amino acids. V lost 1 base and J 4 bases, leaving 11 bases between the germline ends. CDR1 is SGHNT, CDR2 YYREEE, per germline (reference sequence). CDR3 amino acids: CASSLSQEVTGELFF. In nucleotides, the CDR3 is TGTGCCAGCAGCTTGTCGCAGGAAGTCACCGGGGAGCTGTTTTTT.

The gene calls are TRBV4-3 and TRBJ2-1, with D perhaps TRBD2 (6 bases). Germline CDR1 is LGHNA and CDR2 is YSLEER. This CDR3 comprises 14 residues. The V and J ends lost 0 bases and 5 bases respectively, with 8 bases between them. CDR3 sequence (DNA): TGCGCCAGCAGCCAAGATCGGGGGAACAATGAGCAGTTCTTC. Protein sequence: CASSQDRGNNEQFF.

The chain uses TRBV27 and TRBJ1-2; 8 bases agree with TRBD1. The CDR3 is made up of 13 amino acids. Unmatched junction bases numbered 5, after V lost 3 bases and J lost 8 bases. The germline gives CDR1 MNHEY, CDR2 SMNVEV (reference sequence). CDR3 nucleotides: TGTGCCAGCAGTTTTGGGGGACAGGTCGGCTACACCTTC. Its protein product is CASSFGGQVGYTF.

This chain uses TRBV9 with TRBJ2-7, with D perhaps TRBD2 (6 bases). The V gene lost 3 bases and the J gene lost 0 bases, with 13 bases spanning the gap. The CDR3 totals 15 residues. In germline, CDR1 is SGDLS, CDR2 YYNGEE. CDR3 residues: CASSADGTGSYEQYF. In DNA form, the CDR3 reads TGTGCCAGCAGCGCAGACGGGACTGGCTCCTACGAGCAGTACTTC.

The genes are TRBV10-1 and TRBJ2-3; 9 positions agree with TRBD2. In germline, CDR1 is WNHNN, CDR2 SYGVQD (reference sequence). The CDR3 has 21 amino acids. The J segment lost 3 bases and the V segment lost 6 bases, leaving 25 bases of the junction unmatched. The CDR3 loop reads CASRDPLLREGREGGTDTQYF. DNA of the CDR3: TGCGCCAGCAGGGATCCCCTCCTGCGGGAGGGCCGGGAGGGCGGAACAGATACGCAGTATTTT.

The sample holds a few counts of this clone. The CDR3 DNA reads as TGTGCCAGCAACCCTGGGCACAATGAGCAGTTCTTC. Amino acids: CASNPGHNEQFF. This rearrangement joins TRBV25-1 to TRBJ2-1; D remains ambiguous. CDR3 length: 12 amino acids. CDR1 is MGHDK, CDR2 SYGVNS, per germline. Trimming removed 7 bases from V and 5 bases from J, with 9 bases in between.

This sequence joins TRBV5-1 and TRBJ2-5; tentatively, D is TRBD1 (5 bases). The CDR3 runs 15 residues. V lost 0 bases and J 5 bases, leaving 14 bases between the germline ends. The germline CDR1 and CDR2 sequences are SGHRS and YFSETQ. CDR3 sequence: CASSLDSRVGETQYF. CDR3 DNA: TGCGCCAGCAGCTTGGATAGCAGGGTGGGGGAGACCCAGTACTTC.

This clone has a handful of counts. V is TRBV19 and J is TRBJ2-4, with a weak D call TRBD2 (6 bases). The CDR3 extends over 15 amino acids. V lost 6 bases to trimming and J lost 1 base, with 13 bases between them. Germline V gives CDR1 LNHDA, CDR2 SQIVND (reference sequence). The CDR3 reads CASSNRERAKNIQYF. CDR3 DNA: TGTGCCAGTAGCAATCGGGAGAGGGCCAAAAACATTCAGTACTTC.

J is TRBJ2-2 and V is TRBV7-2; 7 bases are a match to TRBD2. Germline V lookup: CDR1 SGHTA, CDR2 FQGNSA. The V and J ends lost 4 bases and 6 bases, in that order; junction bases with no gene match: 8. CDR3 length equals 15 residues. DNA of the CDR3: TGTGCCAGCAGCTGGGGCGGGAGCGCGTCCGGGGAGCTGTTTTTT. Protein: CASSWGGSASGELFF.

J is TRBJ2-5 and V is TRBV23-1; D is unresolved. TRBV23-1 is annotated as an ORF whose role is uncertain. Deletions cut 4 bases from V and 3 bases from J, with 9 bases between. This CDR3 comprises 13 residues. The CDR3 DNA reads TGCGCCAGCAGTCTACCCGGAGAAGAGACCCAGTACTTC. Its translation is CASSLPGEETQYF.

The chain links TRBV5-4 to TRBJ2-7, with D maybe TRBD2 (5 bases). CDR1 SGHNT and CDR2 YYREEE come from the germline V gene (reference sequence). This CDR3 region has 13 residues. The V gene lost 1 base and the J gene lost 0 bases, with 5 bases spanning the gap. The CDR3 is CASSLRGSYEQYF. In DNA, the CDR3 is TGTGCCAGCAGCTTGCGGGGCTCCTACGAGCAGTACTTC.

J is TRBJ2-5 and V is TRBV11-3; D may be TRBD1 (6 bases). The CDR3 contains 15 residues. From germline, CDR1 is SGHNT and CDR2 YENEEA. V gave up 1 base and J gave up 3 bases, with 12 bases separating them. The CDR3: CASSLGGRQEETQYF. The CDR3 nucleotides read TGTGCCAGCAGCTTAGGGGGGAGACAGGAAGAGACCCAGTACTTC. The full variable domain, with the rest looked up from reference TRBV11-3 and TRBJ2-5, is EAGVVQSPRYKIIEKKQPVAFWCNPISGHNTLYWYLQNLGQGPELLIRYENEEAVDDSQLPKDRFSAERLKGVDSTLKIQPAELGDSAVYLCASSLGGRQEETQYFGPGTRLLVL.

The gene calls are TRBV2 and TRBJ2-7; 8 bases match TRBD2. Germline-derived CDR1 and CDR2 are SNHLY and FYNNEI. V was pared by 6 bases and J by 1 base, with 8 bases of the junction left unmatched. This CDR3 contains 15 residues. CDR3 region: CASRGRGLESYEQYF. The CDR3 DNA is TGTGCCAGCAGGGGTAGGGGACTAGAGTCCTACGAGCAGTACTTC.

This chain uses TRBV12-5 with TRBJ1-1; 9 nucleotides line up with TRBD1. This CDR3 contains 16 residues. CDR1 is LGHNT and CDR2 is FRNRAP in the germline V gene. V lost 5 bases, J lost 1 base, and 8 bases stayed unmatched. DNA for the CDR3: TGTGCTAGTGGTACCTGGACAGGGGATTCGAACACTGAAGCTTTCTTT. This translates into CASGTWTGDSNTEAFF.

The chain employs TRBV7-2 and TRBJ1-5; D not certain. Trimming shortened V by 1 base and J by 1 base, and 5 bases separated the two germline ends. The CDR3 is 14 amino acids. Germline V gives CDR1 SGHTA, CDR2 FQGNSA. The CDR3 sequence: CASSLDLSNQPQHF. Written as DNA, the CDR3 is TGTGCCAGCAGCTTAGATCTGAGCAATCAGCCCCAGCATTTT.